Shown below are 17 T cell receptor beta chains from a single sample sequenced in a study of response to subunit inactivated influenza vaccine. TCRdb re-called the RT-PCR reads with MiXCR, one entry per CDR3 protein. The sample yields about 780,000 distinct CDR3 sequences, about a fifth seen once. The sequenced sample was PBMCs from blood, obtained 4 to 6 days after vaccination. These receptors all stem from a man between 50 and 59 years old who received an inactivated influenza vaccine.

V is TRBV4-3 and J is TRBJ1-6; D not certain. Germline-derived CDR1 and CDR2 are LGHNA and YSLEER. The V end was cut by 0 bases, the J end by 1 base, with 10 bases between. This CDR3 is 17 amino acids long. In nucleotides, the CDR3 is TGCGCCAGCAGCCAAGATGAAGTGCGGTCCTATAATTCACCCCTCCACTTT. Translated: CASSQDEVRSYNSPLHF.

Only a few counts were recorded for this clonotype. The rearrangement uses TRBV30 and TRBJ2-2, with a tentative D call TRBD2 (6 bases). This CDR3 has 15 amino acids. Germline lookup yields CDR1 GTSNPN and CDR2 SVGIG (reference sequence). V was pared by 0 bases and J by 5 bases, with 13 bases between. DNA for the CDR3: TGTGCCTGGAGTGTAGTTGGGAGGAGGACCGGGGAGCTGTTTTTT. It specifies CAWSVVGRRTGELFF.

This clonotype was detected a few times. The gene calls are TRBV28 and TRBJ1-1; 8 nucleotides agree with TRBD1. The CDR3 is 13 amino acids. Germline CDR1 is MDHEN and CDR2 is SYDVKM. Here the CDR3 DNA reads TGTACCATTTCAACAGGGGGGGCCACTGAAGCTTTCTTT. Its protein is CTISTGGATEAFF.

V usage is TRBV20-1 and J usage is TRBJ1-5; tentatively, D is TRBD1 (5 bases). This CDR3 is built from 17 residues. From germline, CDR1 is DFQATT and CDR2 SNEGSKA (reference sequence). V was clipped by 1 base and J by 1 base, with 17 bases between them. The CDR3 region is CSARGRQGVGSNQPQHF. For the CDR3, the DNA is TGCAGTGCTAGAGGTCGGCAGGGCGTAGGCAGCAATCAGCCCCAGCATTTT.

This rearrangement joins TRBV20-1 to TRBJ1-4, with 8 positions matching TRBD1. CDR3 length equals 14 residues. J gave up 7 bases and V 2 bases, and 6 bases lay outside the gene matches. From germline, CDR1 is DFQATT and CDR2 SNEGSKA (reference sequence). CDR3 coding DNA: TGCAGTGCTAGAAACCCTGGGACAGGTGAAAAACTGTTTTTT. It specifies CSARNPGTGEKLFF.

V gene TRBV5-1 combines with J gene TRBJ2-3, with no clear D. From germline, CDR1 is SGHRS and CDR2 YFSETQ. There are 14 residues in the CDR3. The V gene lost 0 bases and the J gene lost 1 base, with 6 bases spanning the gap. Written as DNA, the CDR3 is TGCGCCAGCAGCTTGGAAGAGGGCACAGATACGCAGTATTTT. Translating gives CASSLEEGTDTQYF.

This clonotype was picked up a small number of times. The chain recombines TRBV4-3 with TRBJ2-7; weak D call: TRBD1 (5 bases). Trimming cost V 1 base and J 2 bases, with 12 bases left between them. The CDR3 is 15 residues long. Germline assignment: CDR1 LGHNA and CDR2 YSLEER. CDR3 nucleotides: TGCGCCAGCAGCCAAGTATGGGGCGGTCCCTACGAGCAGTACTTC. Translating gives CASSQVWGGPYEQYF.

This chain uses TRBV11-2 with TRBJ2-1; 11 bases match TRBD2. The CDR3 consists of 15 residues. The V gene end was trimmed by 5 bases and the J gene end by 8 bases; junction bases not matched to a gene: 8. CDR1 is SGHAT, CDR2 FQNNGV, per germline. This CDR3 reads CASSVLAGGEDEQFF. CDR3 in DNA: TGTGCCAGCAGCGTGCTAGCGGGGGGTGAGGATGAGCAGTTCTTC.

V and J are TRBV30 and TRBJ1-6, with 9 bases that match TRBD1. The V and J ends lost 5 bases and 11 bases, in that order; junction bases with no gene match: 13. The CDR3 totals 15 residues. Germline V gives CDR1 GTSNPN, CDR2 SVGIG (reference sequence). The CDR3 nucleotides are TGTGCCTGGCAGCCGGCGACAGGGGGACCGGCACCCCTCCACTTT. The encoded protein is CAWQPATGGPAPLHF.

The genes are TRBV19 and TRBJ2-2; D call uncertain. The CDR3 is 14 amino acids. V shed 3 bases and J shed 3 bases, with 8 bases lying between them. The germline gives CDR1 LNHDA, CDR2 SQIVND (reference sequence). The CDR3 is CASSIQAHTGELFF. CDR3 nucleotide sequence: TGTGCCAGTAGTATCCAGGCTCACACCGGGGAGCTGTTTTTT.

In this sample, this clonotype turned up a few times. The chain links TRBV9 to TRBJ2-7, with 11 positions matching TRBD2. Germline CDR1 reads SGDLS; CDR2 reads YYNGEE. There are 16 residues in the CDR3. Trimming cost V 3 bases and J 4 bases; bases outside gene matches: 9. The CDR3 bases are TGTGCCAGCAGCGGGAAAACTAGCGGGAGCTATTACGAGCAGTACTTC. It is translated as CASSGKTSGSYYEQYF.

Note on this clonotype: Compared with germline, one end of the junction differs, possibly owing to a read error. The chain recombines TRBV5-5 with TRBJ1-3, with TRBD1 as a possible D gene (5 bases). This CDR3 comprises 14 residues. Germline-derived CDR1 and CDR2 are SGHKS and YYEKEE (reference sequence). In DNA, the CDR3 is TGTGCCAGCCTCAGGGATCTCTCTGGAAACGCCATATATTTT. Protein sequence: CASLRDLSGNAIYF.

This clonotype has a handful of counts. This sequence joins TRBV5-1 and TRBJ2-7, with D possibly being TRBD2 (5 bases). V lost 1 base to trimming and J lost 9 bases, with 14 bases between them. There are 13 residues in the CDR3. Germline-derived CDR1 and CDR2 are SGHRS and YFSETQ. Here the CDR3 reads CASSLKEELGQYF. Here the CDR3 DNA reads TGCGCCAGCAGCTTGAAGGAGGAGCTGGGGCAGTACTTC.

This clonotype was recorded at least ten times. The chain joins TRBV20-1 to TRBJ2-5; 7 positions match TRBD1. The CDR3 has 14 amino acids. V lost 2 bases and J lost 1; bases outside the gene matches: 4. CDR1 is DFQATT, CDR2 SNEGSKA, per germline (reference sequence). For the CDR3, the DNA is TGCAGTGCTAGAAAGACAGGGACCCAAGAGACCCAGTACTTC. Translated: CSARKTGTQETQYF.

The sample holds many counts of this clonotype. The chain recombines TRBV7-2 with TRBJ2-3; maybe TRBD2 (7 bases). Trimming shortened V by 5 bases and J by 5 bases, and 14 bases separated the two germline ends. Per germline, CDR1 SGHTA and CDR2 FQGNSA. This CDR3 is 14 amino acids long. CDR3: CASSAQGRGDTQYF. The CDR3 DNA sequence: TGTGCCAGCAGCGCCCAGGGGAGGGGAGATACGCAGTATTTT.

This clonotype has more than one count but fewer than ten. This chain links TRBV6-2 or TRBV6-3 with TRBJ2-3, with D maybe TRBD1 (5 bases). With 5 bases removed from V and 3 bases from J, the gap between germline ends came to 12 bases. Germline CDR1 and CDR2: MNHEY and SVGEGT. The CDR3 spans 14 residues. This CDR3 is CASSARRDTDTQYF. The CDR3 nucleotides are TGTGCCAGCAGTGCCCGCAGGGATACAGATACGCAGTATTTT.

V usage is TRBV3-1 and J usage is TRBJ2-3; 8 bases match TRBD2. CDR3 length: 16 residues. V gave up 4 bases and J gave up 2 bases; unmatched junction bases: 8. Germline CDR1 LGHDT, CDR2 YNNKEL (reference sequence). In DNA form, the CDR3 reads TGTGCCAGCAGCCTCGGACTAGCCGGTATCACAGATACGCAGTATTTT. As protein: CASSLGLAGITDTQYF.